Sequencing of this T cell receptor beta chain was carried out in a study of cytomegalovirus exposure and HLA in healthy donors. The study, taken as a whole, reports: A link between a missense DCLRE1C variant and TCR beta V- and J-gene trimming emerged from a later analysis. As a later analysis showed, several of the most significant clusters appeared to be linked to common viral pathogens.

The study sampled nominally healthy donors, though unrecorded immune exposures were likely. About this clone itself: Its target is unknown.

Germline V CDR1 and CDR2: MDHEN, SYDVKM. The CDR3 covers 15 residues. With V trimmed by 6 bases and J by 4 bases, 10 bases remained unmatched. This PCR relied on a set of 60 Vbeta primers and 13 Jbeta primers. Measured with immunoSEQ multiplex PCR; TCRdb has only the in-frame clones, and not every one. The sample records 150,000 to 190,000 clones, 75% being singletons. The rearrangement joins TRBV28 to TRBJ2-3; TRBD2 matches 7 bases. The TCR sequence derives from a man aged 18 to 35 in good health and CMV-seronegative. The sequencing sample was made of PBMCs. The CDR3 loop reads CASSSPAGEADTQYF. The CDR3 bases are TGTGCCAGCAGCTCCCCGGCGGGAGAGGCAGATACGCAGTATTTT.